This entry concerns a single TCR beta chain. The antigen is not known. One end of the junction is discordant with germline, which a read error may explain. This sample was taken from a study of T-cell memory formation after mild COVID-19. Study as a whole: TCR clustering was largely donor specific. Overall study results and limits: Cross-reactive memory apparently joined, as some responding clones appeared in pre-infection memory.

Germline V gene lookup returns CDR1 SSHAT and CDR2 FNYEAQ (reference sequence). The CDR3 extends over 14 amino acids. TCRdb reanalysed the 5' RACE reads using MiXCR and keeps one entry per CDR3 protein. Of 500,000 to 600,000 distinct CDR3 sequences listed, 15% to 20% are singletons. The source material was PBMCs or a T cell subset sorted from them (not recorded which). The chain carries TRBV7-7 and TRBJ2-5, with D perhaps matching TRBD1 (5 bases). This sequence was found in an adult woman who had mild COVID-19 (a few samples of this study predate the infection). Cell type and time point are not known. The CDR3 nucleotides are TGTGCTAGCAGCAACTCTCTAGGGGAAGAGACCCAGTACTTC. Its translation is CASSNSLGEETQYF.